This is a list of T cell receptor beta chains from one sample in a study of neurological immune-mediated disorders. TCRdb called the 5' RACE reads again in MiXCR, with one record for every CDR3 protein. Among over 35,000 distinct CDR3 sequences listed, 2% to 2.5% were seen once. The sample was PBMCs. Receptors were obtained from a man aged 45-60 years with multiple sclerosis. Each CDR3 is given with its conserved first and last residue. Fields, in order: J gene, V gene, D gene, clone size, CDR3 protein, CDR3 DNA. A D gene is named only where the DNA matches it firmly. Not every row has a clone size; where given, it reads once, few, many or a size class.

J gene: TRBJ2-2; V gene: TRBV20-1; D gene: TRBD1; clone size: -; CDR3 protein: CSARAHRGNTGELFF; CDR3 DNA: TGCAGTGCTAGAGCCCACAGGGGAAACACCGGGGAGCTGTTTTTT
J gene: TRBJ2-5; V gene: TRBV2; D gene: TRBD2; clone size: many; CDR3 protein: CASSPGGVRETQYF; CDR3 DNA: TGTGCCAGCAGCCCTGGGGGGGTCAGAGAGACCCAGTACTTC
J gene: TRBJ1-1; V gene: TRBV9; D gene: TRBD1; clone size: many; CDR3 protein: CASSPRTGWTEAFF; CDR3 DNA: TGTGCCAGCAGCCCCCGGACAGGGTGGACTGAAGCTTTCTTT
J gene: TRBJ2-1; V gene: TRBV5-1; D gene: -; clone size: many; CDR3 protein: CASSWGGTGERDQFF; CDR3 DNA: TGCGCCAGCAGCTGGGGGGGAACAGGGGAACGGGATCAGTTCTTC
J gene: TRBJ1-5; V gene: TRBV5-6; D gene: -; clone size: many; CDR3 protein: CASSFRSNQPQHF; CDR3 DNA: TGTGCCAGCAGCTTCCGGAGCAATCAGCCCCAGCATTTT
J gene: TRBJ1-3; V gene: TRBV5-1; D gene: TRBD1; clone size: many; CDR3 protein: CASSTTGGENTIYF; CDR3 DNA: TGCGCCAGCAGCACGACAGGGGGTGAGAACACCATATATTTT
J gene: TRBJ2-5; V gene: TRBV20-1; D gene: -; clone size: many; CDR3 protein: CSAREGLETQYF; CDR3 DNA: TGCAGTGCTAGAGAGGGATTGGAGACCCAGTACTTC
J gene: TRBJ2-3; V gene: TRBV7-2; D gene: TRBD1; clone size: many; CDR3 protein: CASRKQGVTTADTQYF; CDR3 DNA: TGTGCCAGCAGGAAACAGGGGGTCACCACCGCAGATACGCAGTATTTT
J gene: TRBJ2-7; V gene: TRBV24-1; D gene: TRBD1; clone size: many; CDR3 protein: CATSDAGTGGEQYF; CDR3 DNA: TGTGCCACCAGTGATGCCGGGACAGGGGGCGAGCAGTACTTC
J gene: TRBJ2-4; V gene: TRBV10-3; D gene: -; clone size: medium-sized; CDR3 protein: CAISEGSKNIQYF; CDR3 DNA: TGTGCCATCAGTGAGGGCAGCAAAAACATTCAGTACTTC
J gene: TRBJ1-6; V gene: TRBV14; D gene: -; clone size: many; CDR3 protein: CASSHGVSPLHF; CDR3 DNA: TGTGCCAGCAGCCATGGGGTTTCACCCCTCCACTTT
J gene: TRBJ2-7; V gene: TRBV7-2; D gene: -; clone size: many; CDR3 protein: CASSFQGTYEQYF; CDR3 DNA: TGTGCCAGCAGCTTCCAGGGGACCTACGAGCAGTACTTC
J gene: TRBJ1-2; V gene: TRBV7-2; D gene: TRBD1; clone size: many; CDR3 protein: CASSGKGQGSYGYTF; CDR3 DNA: TGTGCCAGCAGCGGAAAGGGACAGGGTTCCTATGGCTACACCTTC
J gene: TRBJ2-7; V gene: TRBV6-6; D gene: TRBD1; clone size: many; CDR3 protein: CATYSGQGDHEQYF; CDR3 DNA: TGTGCCACCTATTCCGGACAGGGGGACCACGAGCAGTACTTC
J gene: TRBJ2-3; V gene: TRBV10-3; D gene: -; clone size: many; CDR3 protein: CATGGHGRTDTQYF; CDR3 DNA: TGTGCCACCGGGGGACACGGCCGCACAGATACGCAGTATTTT
J gene: TRBJ1-1; V gene: TRBV29-1; D gene: -; clone size: many; CDR3 protein: CSVERGGTEAFF; CDR3 DNA: TGCAGCGTTGAACGGGGGGGGACTGAAGCTTTCTTT
J gene: TRBJ2-4; V gene: TRBV20-1; D gene: -; clone size: few; CDR3 protein: CSARDPAGKQDIQYF; CDR3 DNA: TGCAGTGCTAGAGATCCTGCGGGGAAGCAGGACATTCAGTACTTC
J gene: TRBJ2-3; V gene: TRBV20-1; D gene: TRBD2; clone size: many; CDR3 protein: CSASTSGGNTDTQYF; CDR3 DNA: TGCAGTGCTAGCACTAGCGGGGGAAACACAGATACGCAGTATTTT
J gene: TRBJ1-1; V gene: TRBV10-3; D gene: -; clone size: many; CDR3 protein: CAISGVGTNTEAFF; CDR3 DNA: TGTGCCATCAGTGGGGTCGGGACGAACACTGAAGCTTTCTTT
J gene: TRBJ2-3; V gene: TRBV5-1; D gene: -; clone size: few; CDR3 protein: CASSTTTDTQYF; CDR3 DNA: TGCGCCAGCAGCACGACCACAGATACGCAGTATTTT
J gene: TRBJ1-5; V gene: TRBV7-3; D gene: -; clone size: few; CDR3 protein: CASSSDSNQPQNF; CDR3 DNA: TGTGCCAGCAGCTCAGATAGCAATCAGCCCCAGAATTTT
J gene: TRBJ2-5; V gene: TRBV3-1; D gene: -; clone size: many; CDR3 protein: CASSQEEYRQETQYF; CDR3 DNA: TGTGCCAGCAGCCAAGAAGAATACAGGCAAGAGACCCAGTACTTC
J gene: TRBJ2-1; V gene: TRBV5-1; D gene: -; clone size: many; CDR3 protein: CASNPDYNEQFF; CDR3 DNA: TGCGCCAGCAATCCAGACTACAATGAGCAGTTCTTC
J gene: TRBJ1-5; V gene: TRBV5-1; D gene: TRBD1; clone size: many; CDR3 protein: CASSLEGQGQPQHF; CDR3 DNA: TGCGCCAGCAGCTTGGAGGGACAGGGACAGCCCCAGCATTTT
J gene: TRBJ2-2; V gene: TRBV20-1; D gene: -; clone size: many; CDR3 protein: CSASILGDQGSGELFF; CDR3 DNA: TGCAGTGCTAGTATTCTGGGGGACCAAGGCTCCGGGGAGCTGTTTTTT
J gene: TRBJ1-6; V gene: TRBV7-8; D gene: -; clone size: many; CDR3 protein: CASSLEDPSHTVYSPLHF; CDR3 DNA: TGTGCCAGCAGCTTAGAGGACCCCTCACACACCGTTTATTCACCCCTCCACTTT
J gene: TRBJ2-5; V gene: TRBV20-1; D gene: -; clone size: many; CDR3 protein: CSARDNYQETQYF; CDR3 DNA: TGCAGTGCTAGGGACAACTACCAAGAGACCCAGTACTTC
J gene: TRBJ1-5; V gene: TRBV28; D gene: -; clone size: many; CDR3 protein: CASSTRQWVRQPQHF; CDR3 DNA: TGTGCCAGCAGTACCCGACAGTGGGTAAGGCAGCCCCAGCATTTT
J gene: TRBJ2-2; V gene: TRBV6-6; D gene: TRBD1; clone size: many; CDR3 protein: CASSHGQGGTGELFF; CDR3 DNA: TGTGCCAGCAGTCACGGACAGGGGGGCACCGGGGAGCTGTTTTTT
J gene: TRBJ1-2; V gene: TRBV7-6; D gene: -; clone size: many; CDR3 protein: CASSIAGGLTNYGYTF; CDR3 DNA: TGTGCCAGCAGCATAGCGGGGGGGCTAACTAACTATGGCTACACCTTC
J gene: TRBJ2-1; V gene: TRBV10-3; D gene: -; clone size: many; CDR3 protein: CAISDTGSYNEQFF; CDR3 DNA: TGTGCCATCAGTGACACGGGCTCCTACAATGAGCAGTTCTTC
J gene: TRBJ2-1; V gene: TRBV5-5; D gene: TRBD1; clone size: many; CDR3 protein: CASSGDSRRNEQFF; CDR3 DNA: TGTGCCAGCAGCGGGGACAGCCGAAGGAATGAGCAGTTCTTC
J gene: TRBJ2-5; V gene: TRBV6-5; D gene: -; clone size: -; CDR3 protein: CASRRPEMQETQYF; CDR3 DNA: TGTGCCAGCAGGCGGCCGGAAATGCAAGAGACCCAGTACTTC
J gene: TRBJ1-1; V gene: TRBV12-3/TRBV12-4; D gene: TRBD1; clone size: many; CDR3 protein: CASSPQGGIEAFF; CDR3 DNA: TGTGCCAGCAGCCCCCAGGGGGGGATTGAAGCTTTCTTT
J gene: TRBJ1-6; V gene: TRBV20-1; D gene: -; clone size: many; CDR3 protein: CSARDIQGWSSPLHF; CDR3 DNA: TGCAGTGCTAGGGACATACAGGGATGGAGTTCACCCCTCCACTTT
J gene: TRBJ2-7; V gene: TRBV28; D gene: TRBD1; clone size: many; CDR3 protein: CASSLPGQGGHEQYF; CDR3 DNA: TGTGCCAGCAGCCTACCGGGACAGGGCGGGCACGAGCAGTACTTC
J gene: TRBJ2-7; V gene: TRBV20-1; D gene: -; clone size: many; CDR3 protein: CSAGGAYEQYF; CDR3 DNA: TGCAGTGCGGGGGGAGCCTACGAGCAGTACTTC
J gene: TRBJ2-7; V gene: TRBV7-2; D gene: -; clone size: many; CDR3 protein: CASSIEGPYEQYF; CDR3 DNA: TGTGCCAGCAGCATCGAGGGCCCCTACGAGCAGTACTTC
J gene: TRBJ2-3; V gene: TRBV12-3/TRBV12-4; D gene: TRBD2; clone size: many; CDR3 protein: CASSSAGGPMDTQYF; CDR3 DNA: TGTGCCAGCAGTTCTGCGGGGGGGCCAATGGATACGCAGTATTTT
J gene: TRBJ1-6; V gene: TRBV20-1; D gene: -; clone size: -; CDR3 protein: CSAKLGTLNSPLHF; CDR3 DNA: TGCAGTGCTAAGCTAGGGACACTTAATTCACCCCTCCACTTT
J gene: TRBJ1-5; V gene: TRBV19; D gene: -; clone size: many; CDR3 protein: CASSMGGEGQPQHF; CDR3 DNA: TGTGCCAGTAGTATGGGAGGGGAAGGTCAGCCCCAGCATTTT
J gene: TRBJ1-1; V gene: TRBV5-5; D gene: -; clone size: few; CDR3 protein: CASSLWGSNTEAFF; CDR3 DNA: TGTGCCAGCAGCTTATGGGGCAGCAACACTGAAGCTTTCTTT
J gene: TRBJ2-5; V gene: TRBV10-3; D gene: -; clone size: many; CDR3 protein: CAISERQPQETQYF; CDR3 DNA: TGTGCCATCAGTGAGCGACAGCCCCAAGAGACCCAGTACTTC
J gene: TRBJ2-7; V gene: TRBV6-5; D gene: -; clone size: many; CDR3 protein: CASSYGTAWEQYF; CDR3 DNA: TGTGCCAGCAGTTACGGGACGGCCTGGGAGCAGTACTTC
J gene: TRBJ2-1; V gene: TRBV9; D gene: TRBD2; clone size: many; CDR3 protein: CASSVTPGGRYNEQFF; CDR3 DNA: TGTGCCAGCAGCGTAACCCCGGGGGGGAGATACAATGAGCAGTTCTTC
J gene: TRBJ2-3; V gene: TRBV5-1; D gene: -; clone size: many; CDR3 protein: CASSYMDTQYF; CDR3 DNA: TGCGCCAGCAGCTATATGGATACGCAGTATTTT
J gene: TRBJ2-1; V gene: TRBV5-1; D gene: TRBD1; clone size: many; CDR3 protein: CASSLTRGGQLNEQFF; CDR3 DNA: TGCGCCAGCAGCTTGACTCGAGGGGGACAGCTCAATGAGCAGTTCTTC
J gene: TRBJ1-1; V gene: TRBV29-1; D gene: -; clone size: many; CDR3 protein: CSVVGQTMNTEAFF; CDR3 DNA: TGCAGCGTTGTGGGGCAGACCATGAACACTGAAGCTTTCTTT
J gene: TRBJ1-1; V gene: TRBV7-2; D gene: -; clone size: many; CDR3 protein: CASSLRTDNTEAFF; CDR3 DNA: TGTGCCAGCAGCTTAAGGACAGATAACACTGAAGCTTTCTTT
J gene: TRBJ2-3; V gene: TRBV7-2; D gene: TRBD2; clone size: many; CDR3 protein: CASSFVTSGGDTQYF; CDR3 DNA: TGTGCCAGCAGCTTCGTGACTAGCGGGGGGGATACGCAGTATTTT
J gene: TRBJ1-4; V gene: TRBV20-1; D gene: -; clone size: many; CDR3 protein: CSARVGLLEGKLFF; CDR3 DNA: TGCAGTGCTAGAGTAGGACTCCTGGAGGGGAAACTGTTTTTT
J gene: TRBJ1-5; V gene: TRBV28; D gene: -; clone size: few; CDR3 protein: CASASTGAVQPQNF; CDR3 DNA: TGTGCCAGTGCCTCCACCGGGGCCGTTCAGCCCCAGAATTTT
J gene: TRBJ1-1; V gene: TRBV29-1; D gene: -; clone size: many; CDR3 protein: CSADGNTEAFF; CDR3 DNA: TGCAGCGCAGACGGGAACACTGAAGCTTTCTTT